A single sample is the source of the 8 T cell receptor beta chains below, sequenced in a study of control samples from healthy donors and cancer patients. Measured with immunoSEQ multiplex PCR; TCRdb has only the in-frame clones, and not every one. The sample has approximately 84,000 clones; roughly 89% are singletons. Sequencing was performed on blood. The receptors come from a man aged 30 to 39 in good health.

V usage is TRBV5-6 and J usage is TRBJ2-7; D perhaps matches TRBD1 (6 bases). The CDR3 has 14 residues. CDR1 and CDR2 (germline): SGHDT, YYEEEE. V was clipped by 4 bases and J by 2 bases, with 13 bases between them. As DNA, the CDR3 is TGTGCCAGCAGCCCCGGGACACAAACCTACGAGCAGTACTTC. Protein: CASSPGTQTYEQYF.

The J gene is TRBJ2-3, the V gene TRBV9; a possible D gene is TRBD2 (5 bases). Germline CDR1 SGDLS, CDR2 YYNGEE. This CDR3 spans 16 amino acids. Trimming left V 3 bases short and J 6 bases short, with 20 bases between. CDR3 protein: CASSAQGGSEEDTQYF. CDR3 coding DNA: TGTGCCAGCAGCGCGCAAGGAGGTTCTGAAGAGGATACGCAGTATTTT.

This chain links TRBV7-9 with TRBJ2-1; the D gene is possibly TRBD1 (6 bases). This CDR3 contains 13 residues. CDR1 is SEHNR and CDR2 is FQNEAQ in the germline V gene (reference sequence). V lost 1 base and J lost 6, with 7 bases in between. The CDR3 DNA sequence: TGTGCCAGCAGCTTAGGGACAGCCAATGAGCAGTTCTTC. It is translated as CASSLGTANEQFF.

The chain carries TRBV2 and TRBJ2-7, with 9 bases aligning to TRBD1. The CDR3 has 15 residues. V lost 0 bases to trimming and J lost 6 bases; unmatched junction nucleotides: 6. In germline, CDR1 is SNHLY, CDR2 FYNNEI. In DNA, the CDR3 is TGTGCCAGCAGTGAAGCGGGACAGGGCCACTTCGAGCAGTACTTC. This sequence encodes CASSEAGQGHFEQYF.

The chain uses TRBV11-2 and TRBJ2-4, with 7 bases fitting TRBD1. The germline gives CDR1 SGHAT, CDR2 FQNNGV. This CDR3 spans 16 amino acids. Trimming cost V 5 bases and J 5 bases; bases outside gene matches: 12. CDR3 protein: CASSRQQGNIENIQYF. The CDR3 DNA reads as TGTGCCAGCAGCCGACAACAGGGGAATATCGAAAACATTCAGTACTTC. The whole variable domain, remainder taken from reference TRBV11-2 and TRBJ2-4, is EAGVAQSPRYKIIEKRQSVAFWCNPISGHATLYWYQQILGQGPKLLIQFQNNGVVDDSQLPKDRFSAERLKGVDSTLKIQPAKLEDSAVYLCASSRQQGNIENIQYFGAGTRLSVL.

The chain combines TRBV5-4 with TRBJ2-6; D gene uncertain. The germline V gene has CDR1 SGHNT and CDR2 YYREEE (reference sequence). This CDR3 has 16 amino acids. V lost 10 bases to trimming and J lost 0 bases, with 17 bases between them. DNA for the CDR3: TGTGCCGGTACTTTAAACAGCTACTCTGGGGCCAACGTCCTGACTTTC. It codes for CAGTLNSYSGANVLTF.

This clone was counted once. This chain links TRBV18 with TRBJ2-3; D is undetermined. Trimming took 6 bases from V and 0 from J, leaving 10 bases between them. CDR3 length equals 14 residues. Per germline, CDR1 KGHSH and CDR2 LQKENI. CDR3 sequence: CASSTGPSTDTQYF. The CDR3 coding sequence is TGTGCCAGCTCCACTGGACCGAGCACAGATACGCAGTATTTT.

V gene TRBV15 combines with J gene TRBJ2-1; D is unclear. The germline gives CDR1 LNHNV, CDR2 YYDKDF (reference sequence). This CDR3 has 15 residues. Trimming removed 0 bases at V and 0 bases at J, with 6 bases between. The CDR3 DNA reads TGTGCCACCAGCAGAGAAGCCGACTCCTACAATGAGCAGTTCTTC. This sequence encodes CATSREADSYNEQFF.